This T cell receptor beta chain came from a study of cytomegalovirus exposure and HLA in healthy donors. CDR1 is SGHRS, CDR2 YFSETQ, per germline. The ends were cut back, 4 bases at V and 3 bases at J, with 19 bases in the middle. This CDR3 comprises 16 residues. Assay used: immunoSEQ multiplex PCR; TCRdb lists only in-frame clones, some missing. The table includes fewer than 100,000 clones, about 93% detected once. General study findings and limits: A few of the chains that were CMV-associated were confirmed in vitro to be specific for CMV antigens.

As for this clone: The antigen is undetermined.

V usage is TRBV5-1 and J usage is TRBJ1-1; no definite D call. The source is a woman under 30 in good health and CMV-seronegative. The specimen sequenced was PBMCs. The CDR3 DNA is TGCGCCAGCAGCCCTCAGGCGGGCAGAAGTTACACTGAAGCTTTCTTT. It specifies CASSPQAGRSYTEAFF.